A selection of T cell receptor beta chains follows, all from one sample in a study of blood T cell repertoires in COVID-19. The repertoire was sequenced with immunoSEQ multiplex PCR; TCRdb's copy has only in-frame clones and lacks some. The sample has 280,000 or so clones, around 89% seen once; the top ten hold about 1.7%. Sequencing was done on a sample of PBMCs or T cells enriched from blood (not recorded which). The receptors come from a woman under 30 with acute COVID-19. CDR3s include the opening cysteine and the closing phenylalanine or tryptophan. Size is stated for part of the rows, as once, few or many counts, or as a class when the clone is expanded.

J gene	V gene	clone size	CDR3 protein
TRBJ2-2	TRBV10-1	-	CASSTRNTGELFF
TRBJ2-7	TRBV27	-	CASRGGYEQYF
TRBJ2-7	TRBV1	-	CTSSQDRSSYEQYF
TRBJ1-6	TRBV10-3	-	CAISATGPWNSPLHF
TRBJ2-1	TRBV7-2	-	CASSRVLGSYNEQFF
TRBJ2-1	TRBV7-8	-	CASSSNVQQGKGYNEQFF
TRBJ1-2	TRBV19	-	CASSPRRQGNNYGYTF
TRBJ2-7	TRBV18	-	CASSRGQGFGSYEQYF
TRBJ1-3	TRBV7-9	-	CASSLIGQGPGNTIYF
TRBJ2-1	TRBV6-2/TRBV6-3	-	CASSKPGRLPDNEQFF
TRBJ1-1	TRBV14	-	CASSQVFPLLDRGKLVTEAFF
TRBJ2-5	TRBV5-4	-	CASSSPGGEETQYF
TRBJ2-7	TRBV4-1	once	CASSQEFSGGMTYEQYF
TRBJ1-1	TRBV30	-	CAWSTRGGTEAFF
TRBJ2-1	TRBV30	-	CAWSPHSFNEQFF
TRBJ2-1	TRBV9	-	CASSGNPREIYNEQFF
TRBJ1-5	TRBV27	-	CASRSGNQPQHF
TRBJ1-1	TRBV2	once	CASTPLDRNTEAFF
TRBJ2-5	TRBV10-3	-	CAISETGYQETQYF
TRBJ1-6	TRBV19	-	CASSIGTGGPLHF
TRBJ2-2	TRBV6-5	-	CASRLAALRTGELFF
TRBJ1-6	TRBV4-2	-	CASSQEAPGEGSPLHF
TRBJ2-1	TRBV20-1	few	CSASYQRVATSEQFF
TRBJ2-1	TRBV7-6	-	CASSSSGRAYNEQFF
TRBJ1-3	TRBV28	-	CASSLNRVLSSGNTIYF
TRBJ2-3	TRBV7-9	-	CASSRDRLTDTQYF
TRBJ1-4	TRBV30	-	CAWSPGQGAANEKLFF
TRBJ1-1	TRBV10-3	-	CATKRRWDTEAFF
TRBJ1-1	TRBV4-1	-	CASSQESMNTEAFF
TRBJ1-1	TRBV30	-	CAWSKMTANTEAFF
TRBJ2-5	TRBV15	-	CATSRDLRLAIITGAHQETQYF
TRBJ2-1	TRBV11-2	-	CASSLAGRAYNEQFF
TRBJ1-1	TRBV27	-	CASSSVGGLGIGEAFF
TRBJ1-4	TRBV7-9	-	CASSTRTGGWATNEKLFF
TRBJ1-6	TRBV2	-	CASLRGDNSPLHF
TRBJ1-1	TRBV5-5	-	CASSPRRRGMNTEAFF
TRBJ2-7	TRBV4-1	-	CASSPLTRSYEQYF
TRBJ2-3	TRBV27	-	CATGRGATSTDTQYF
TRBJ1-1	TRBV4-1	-	CASSQEGGNTEAFF
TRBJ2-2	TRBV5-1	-	CASSFPSGRTGELFF
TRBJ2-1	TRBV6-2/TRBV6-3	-	CASSPWIGVGNEQFF
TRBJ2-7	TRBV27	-	CASSLSISRYEQYF